This T cell receptor (beta chain) originates from a study of regulatory T cells in long-lasting Graves disease. CDR1 DFQATT and CDR2 SNEGSKA come from the germline V gene (reference sequence). This CDR3 is built from 13 residues. V shed 5 bases, J shed 6 bases, and the junction held 7 bases outside the gene matches. The time point denotes: newly diagnosed GD, antithyroid drugs for less than 3 months. From RNA extracted from PBMCs, the TCR library was made. Combining iRepertoire HTBI primers with Arm-PCR of CDR3 regions, the authors built TCR beta libraries. Each CDR3 protein is one row after TCRdb ran MiXCR on the multiplex PCR reads. The sample has fewer than 650,000 distinct CDR3 sequences; around 15% are singletons. The sample was also reused in another study, on T cells in Graves' hyperthyroidism and ophthalmopathy. That source reports: Together with thyroid ultrasound, orbital computed tomography, serum thyroxine and TRAb, clinical symptoms were used for diagnoses.

The V gene is TRBV20-1, the J gene TRBJ1-2; 9 nucleotides agree with TRBD1. The source of this sequence is a woman in her 30s with Graves disease. The sample in question was peripheral blood mononuclear cells (PBMCs), obtained at new diagnosis, from a patient treated with antithyroid drugs. The CDR3 DNA is TGCAGTGCTCGCGCGGGACAGGGCCATGGCTACACCTTC. Its protein product is CSARAGQGHGYTF.